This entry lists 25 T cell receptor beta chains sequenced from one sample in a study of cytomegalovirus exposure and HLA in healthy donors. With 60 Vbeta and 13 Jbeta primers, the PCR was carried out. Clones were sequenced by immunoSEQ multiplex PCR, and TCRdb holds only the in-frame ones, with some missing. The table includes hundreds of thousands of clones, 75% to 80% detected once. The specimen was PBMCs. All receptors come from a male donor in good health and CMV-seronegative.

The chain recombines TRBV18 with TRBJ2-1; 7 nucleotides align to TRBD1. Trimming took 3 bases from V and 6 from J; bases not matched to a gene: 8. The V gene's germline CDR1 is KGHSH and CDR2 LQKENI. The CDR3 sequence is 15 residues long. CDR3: CASSPKTGMSNEQFF. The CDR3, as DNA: TGTGCCAGCTCACCTAAGACAGGGATGAGCAATGAGCAGTTCTTC.

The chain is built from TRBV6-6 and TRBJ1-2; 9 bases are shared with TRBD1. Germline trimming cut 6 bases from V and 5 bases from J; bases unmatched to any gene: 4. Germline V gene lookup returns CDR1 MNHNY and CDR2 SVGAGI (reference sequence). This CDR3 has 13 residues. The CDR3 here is CASSTGTGYGYTF. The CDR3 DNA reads TGTGCCAGCAGCACCGGGACAGGGTATGGCTACACCTTC.

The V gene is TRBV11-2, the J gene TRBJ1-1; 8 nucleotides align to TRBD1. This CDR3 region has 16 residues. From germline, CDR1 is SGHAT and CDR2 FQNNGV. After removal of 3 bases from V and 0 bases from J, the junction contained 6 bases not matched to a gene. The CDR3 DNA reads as TGTGCCAGCAGCTTGGTCGGACAGGGCCTGAACACTGAAGCTTTCTTT. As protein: CASSLVGQGLNTEAFF.

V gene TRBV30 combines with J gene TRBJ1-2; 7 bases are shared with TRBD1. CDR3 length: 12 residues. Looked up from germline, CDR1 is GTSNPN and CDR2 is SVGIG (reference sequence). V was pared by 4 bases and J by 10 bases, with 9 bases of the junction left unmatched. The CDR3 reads CAWNPTGSFYTF. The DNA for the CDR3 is TGTGCCTGGAACCCGACAGGGTCATTCTACACCTTC. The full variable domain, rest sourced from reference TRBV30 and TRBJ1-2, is SQTIHQWPATLVQPVGSPLSLECTVEGTSNPNLYWYRQAAGRGLQLLFYSVGIGQISSEVPQNLSASRPQDRQFILSSKKLLLSDSGFYLCAWNPTGSFYTFGSGTRLTVV.

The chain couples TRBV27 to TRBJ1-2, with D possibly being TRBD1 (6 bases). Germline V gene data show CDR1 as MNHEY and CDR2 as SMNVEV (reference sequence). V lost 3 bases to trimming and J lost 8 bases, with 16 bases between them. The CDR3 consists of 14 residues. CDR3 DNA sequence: TGTGCCAGCAGTTTCAACCGGGACACACGAGGCTACACCTTC. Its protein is CASSFNRDTRGYTF.

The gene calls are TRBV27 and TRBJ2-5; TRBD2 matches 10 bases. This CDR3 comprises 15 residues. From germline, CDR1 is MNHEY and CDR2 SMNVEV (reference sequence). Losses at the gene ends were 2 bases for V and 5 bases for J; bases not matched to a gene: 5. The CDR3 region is CASSLIASGSETQYF. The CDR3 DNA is TGTGCCAGCAGTTTAATTGCTAGCGGGAGTGAGACCCAGTACTTC.

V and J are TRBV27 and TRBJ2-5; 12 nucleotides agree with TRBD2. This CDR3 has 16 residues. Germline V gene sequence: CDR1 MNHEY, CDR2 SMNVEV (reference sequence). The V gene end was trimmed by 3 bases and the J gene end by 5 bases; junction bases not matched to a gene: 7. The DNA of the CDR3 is TGTGCCAGCAGTTTGTCACTAGCGGGAGGATTGGAGACCCAGTACTTC. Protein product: CASSLSLAGGLETQYF.

The CDR3 loop reads CASSQASTGEWGYTF. In DNA form, the CDR3 reads TGTGCCAGCAGCCAAGCCTCGACAGGGGAGTGGGGCTACACCTTC. V gene TRBV4-2 combines with J gene TRBJ1-2; TRBD1 matches at 8 bases. CDR1 LGHNA and CDR2 YNFKEQ come from the germline V gene. V lost 1 base to trimming and J lost 8 bases; unmatched junction nucleotides: 9. This CDR3 has 15 amino acids.

The CDR3 coding sequence is TGTGCCAGCAGCGTAGCGGGGACAGCAAGCTCCTACGAGCAGTACTTC. It codes for CASSVAGTASSYEQYF. The chain joins TRBV9 to TRBJ2-7, with TRBD1 identical over 7 bases. The germline V gene encodes CDR1 SGDLS and CDR2 YYNGEE. With V trimmed by 0 bases and J by 0 bases, 6 bases remained unmatched. This CDR3 has 16 residues. Together with reference TRBV9 and TRBJ2-7, the CDR3 gives the full variable domain: DSGVTQTPKHLITATGQRVTLRCSPRSGDLSVYWYQQSLDQGLQFLIQYYNGEERAKGNILERFSAQQFPDLHSELNLSSLELGDSALYFCASSVAGTASSYEQYFGPGTRLTVT.

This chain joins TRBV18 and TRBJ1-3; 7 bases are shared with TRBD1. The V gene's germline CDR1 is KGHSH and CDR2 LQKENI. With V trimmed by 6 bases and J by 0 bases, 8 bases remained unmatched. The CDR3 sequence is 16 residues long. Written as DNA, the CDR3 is TGTGCCAGCTCTTTCACAGGGGAAAACTCTGGAAACACCATATATTTT. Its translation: CASSFTGENSGNTIYF.

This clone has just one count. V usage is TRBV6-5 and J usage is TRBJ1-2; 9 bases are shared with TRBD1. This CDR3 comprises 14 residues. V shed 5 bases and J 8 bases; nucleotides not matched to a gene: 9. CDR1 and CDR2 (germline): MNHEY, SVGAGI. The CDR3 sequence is CASSRTDRGMGYTF. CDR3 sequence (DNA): TGTGCCAGCAGTCGTACCGACAGGGGGATGGGCTACACCTTC.

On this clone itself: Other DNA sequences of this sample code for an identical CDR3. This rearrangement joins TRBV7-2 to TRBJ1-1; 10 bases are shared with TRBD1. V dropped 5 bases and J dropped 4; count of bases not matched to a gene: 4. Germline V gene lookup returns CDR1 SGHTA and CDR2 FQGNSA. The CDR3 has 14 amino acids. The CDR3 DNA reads TGTGCCAGCAGCCTGGGACAGGGGTCCACTGAAGCTTTCTTT. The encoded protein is CASSLGQGSTEAFF.

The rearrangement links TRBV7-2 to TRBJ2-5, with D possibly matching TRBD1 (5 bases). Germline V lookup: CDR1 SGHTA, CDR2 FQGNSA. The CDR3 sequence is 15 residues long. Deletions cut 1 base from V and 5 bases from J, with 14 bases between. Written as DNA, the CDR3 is TGTGCCAGCAGCTTAGTGGCCGCCAGGGTGGAGACCCAGTACTTC. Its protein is CASSLVAARVETQYF.

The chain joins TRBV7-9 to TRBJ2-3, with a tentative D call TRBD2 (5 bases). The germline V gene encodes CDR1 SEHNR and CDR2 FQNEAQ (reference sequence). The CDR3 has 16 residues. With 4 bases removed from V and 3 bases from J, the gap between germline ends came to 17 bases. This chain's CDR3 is CASSSNEEGRTDTQYF. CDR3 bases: TGTGCCAGCAGCTCTAACGAGGAAGGGAGAACAGATACGCAGTATTTT.

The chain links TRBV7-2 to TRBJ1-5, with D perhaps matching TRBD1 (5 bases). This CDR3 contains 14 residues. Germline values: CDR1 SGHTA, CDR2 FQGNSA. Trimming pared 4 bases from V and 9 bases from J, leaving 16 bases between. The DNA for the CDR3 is TGTGCCAGCAGCTCGCCGGGACTCCGAGGGCCCCAGCATTTT. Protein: CASSSPGLRGPQHF.

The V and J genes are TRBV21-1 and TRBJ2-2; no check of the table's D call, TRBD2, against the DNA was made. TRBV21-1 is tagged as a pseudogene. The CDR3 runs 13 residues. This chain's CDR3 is CASSKRNTGELFF. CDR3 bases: TGTGCCAGCAGCAAACGGAACACCGGGGAGCTGTTTTTT.

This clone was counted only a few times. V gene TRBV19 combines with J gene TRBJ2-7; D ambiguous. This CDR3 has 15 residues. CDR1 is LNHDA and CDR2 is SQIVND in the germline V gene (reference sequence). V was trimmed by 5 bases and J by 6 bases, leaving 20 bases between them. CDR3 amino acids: CASSWALALGGEQYF. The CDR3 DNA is TGTGCCAGTAGTTGGGCTCTGGCTCTTGGTGGCGAGCAGTACTTC.

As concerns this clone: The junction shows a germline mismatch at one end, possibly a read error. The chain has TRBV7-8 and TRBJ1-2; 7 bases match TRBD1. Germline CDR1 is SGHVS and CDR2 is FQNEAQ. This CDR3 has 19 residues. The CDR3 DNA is TGTGCCAGCAGCTTAGTCGCGGACAGGACAACCCACTCTAACTGTGGCTACACCTTC. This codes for CASSLVADRTTHSNCGYTF.

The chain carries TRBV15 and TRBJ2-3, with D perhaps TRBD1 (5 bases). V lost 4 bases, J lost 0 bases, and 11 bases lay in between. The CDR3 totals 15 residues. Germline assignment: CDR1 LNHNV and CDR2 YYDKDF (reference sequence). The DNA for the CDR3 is TGTGCCACCAGCACCCGGACATTTAGCACAGATACGCAGTATTTT. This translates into CATSTRTFSTDTQYF. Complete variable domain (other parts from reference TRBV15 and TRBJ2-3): DAMVIQNPRYQVTQFGKPVTLSCSQTLNHNVMYWYQQKSSQAPKLLFHYYDKDFNNEADTPDNFQSRRPNTSFCFLDIRSPGLGDTAMYLCATSTRTFSTDTQYFGPGTRLTVL.

The CDR3 DNA sequence: TGTGCCAGCAGCTTGGACTCCAGGGGGCTCTACCACTATGGCTACACCTTC. Its protein product is CASSLDSRGLYHYGYTF. This chain joins TRBV5-4 and TRBJ1-2, with TRBD1 matching over 8 bases. Germline V gene lookup returns CDR1 SGHNT and CDR2 YYREEE (reference sequence). The CDR3 is 17 residues long. Trimming took 0 bases from V and 3 from J; bases not matched to a gene: 10. Based on the CDR3 plus reference TRBV5-4 and TRBJ1-2, the full variable domain is ETGVTQSPTHLIKTRGQQVTLRCSSQSGHNTVSWYQQALGQGPQFIFQYYREEENGRGNFPPRFSGLQFPNYSSELNVNALELDDSALYLCASSLDSRGLYHYGYTFGSGTRLTVV.

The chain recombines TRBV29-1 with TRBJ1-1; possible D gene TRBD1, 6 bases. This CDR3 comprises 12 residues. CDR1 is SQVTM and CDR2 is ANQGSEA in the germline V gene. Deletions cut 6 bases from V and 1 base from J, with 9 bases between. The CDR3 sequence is CSVRGQNTEAFF. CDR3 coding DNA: TGCAGCGTCAGGGGCCAGAACACTGAAGCTTTCTTT.

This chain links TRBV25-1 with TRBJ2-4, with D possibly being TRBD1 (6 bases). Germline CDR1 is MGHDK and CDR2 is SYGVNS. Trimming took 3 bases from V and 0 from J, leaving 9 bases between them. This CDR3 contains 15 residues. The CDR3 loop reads CASSDTGLAKNIQYF. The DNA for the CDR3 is TGTGCCAGCAGTGATACAGGGCTAGCCAAAAACATTCAGTACTTC.

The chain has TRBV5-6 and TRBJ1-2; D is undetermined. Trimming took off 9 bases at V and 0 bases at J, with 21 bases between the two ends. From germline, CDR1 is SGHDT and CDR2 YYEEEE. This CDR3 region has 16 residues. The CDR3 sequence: CATAPPTGRPNYGYTF. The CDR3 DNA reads TGTGCCACAGCACCACCGACCGGCAGGCCTAACTATGGCTACACCTTC. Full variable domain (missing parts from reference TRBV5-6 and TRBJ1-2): DAGVTQSPTHLIKTRGQQVTLRCSPKSGHDTVSWYQQALGQGPQFIFQYYEEEERQRGNFPDRFSGHQFPNYSSELNVNALLLGDSALYLCATAPPTGRPNYGYTFGSGTRLTVV.

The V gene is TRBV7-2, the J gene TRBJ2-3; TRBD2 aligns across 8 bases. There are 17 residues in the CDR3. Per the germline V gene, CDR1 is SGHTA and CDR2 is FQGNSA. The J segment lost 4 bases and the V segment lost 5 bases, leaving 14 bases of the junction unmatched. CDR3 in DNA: TGTGCCAGCAGCCCCTCAACTAGCGGTCCAGGGTCAGATACGCAGTATTTT. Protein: CASSPSTSGPGSDTQYF.

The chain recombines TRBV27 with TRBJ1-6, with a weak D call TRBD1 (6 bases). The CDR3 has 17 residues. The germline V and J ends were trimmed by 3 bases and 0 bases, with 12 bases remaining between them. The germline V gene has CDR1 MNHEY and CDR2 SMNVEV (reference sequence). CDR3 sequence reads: CASSFQGSSSYNSPLHF. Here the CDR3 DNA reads TGTGCCAGCAGTTTCCAGGGGTCAAGCTCCTATAATTCACCCCTCCACTTT.